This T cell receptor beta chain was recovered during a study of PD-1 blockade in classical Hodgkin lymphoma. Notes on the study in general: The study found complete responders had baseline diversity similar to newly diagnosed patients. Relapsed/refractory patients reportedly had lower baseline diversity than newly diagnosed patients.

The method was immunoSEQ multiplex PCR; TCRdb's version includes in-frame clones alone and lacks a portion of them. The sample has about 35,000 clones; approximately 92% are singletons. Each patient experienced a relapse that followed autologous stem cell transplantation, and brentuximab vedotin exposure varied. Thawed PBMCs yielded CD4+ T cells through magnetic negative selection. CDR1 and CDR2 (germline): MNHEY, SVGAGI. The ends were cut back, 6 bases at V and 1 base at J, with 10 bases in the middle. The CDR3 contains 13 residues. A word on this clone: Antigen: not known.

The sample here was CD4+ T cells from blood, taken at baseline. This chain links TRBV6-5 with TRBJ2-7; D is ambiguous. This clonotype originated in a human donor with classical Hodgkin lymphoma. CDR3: CASSRTASYEQYF. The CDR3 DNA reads TGTGCCAGCAGCAGGACGGCTTCCTACGAGCAGTACTTC.